This T cell receptor (beta chain) was retrieved from a study of control samples from healthy donors and cancer patients. The repertoire was sequenced with immunoSEQ multiplex PCR; TCRdb's copy has only in-frame clones and lacks some. The sample has roughly 120,000 clones, 90% seen once. The sample comprised blood. The clonotype originates from a human donor in good health. The donor label of this sample is uncertain.

The CDR3 reads CASSTPDRGNYGYTF. Here the CDR3 DNA reads TGCGCCAGCAGCACGCCGGACAGGGGTAACTATGGCTACACCTTC. The chain combines TRBV5-1 with TRBJ1-2; 9 positions match TRBD1. This CDR3 has 15 amino acids. Trimming took 4 bases from V and 1 from J; bases not matched to a gene: 5. Germline V lookup: CDR1 SGHRS, CDR2 YFSETQ.